This is a list of T cell receptor beta chains from one sample in a study of blood T cells in healthy people across ages. TCRdb processed the 5' RACE reads anew with MiXCR; each CDR3 protein has one entry. The sample yields over a million distinct CDR3 sequences, more than 40% seen once. Sequenced input: blood. The receptor set was obtained from a woman aged 55-75 years in good health. The CDR3 runs from the conserved cysteine through the conserved F or W. D genes are given only for firm matches. A clone size is listed for some rows: how often the clone was seen (once, few, many), or a class if it is expanded.

v_gene	d_gene	j_gene	abundance	len	CDR3nt	CDR3aa
TRBV29-1	TRBD1	TRBJ2-1	-	13	TGCAGCGCTGGACAGGGGCCCGCGGTTGAGCAGTTCTTC	CSAGQGPAVEQFF
TRBV10-3	-	TRBJ2-5	few	14	TGTGCCATCAGTGAGTTGGTAGCGGAAGAGACCCAGTACTTC	CAISELVAEETQYF
TRBV2	TRBD1	TRBJ2-7	once	15	TGTGCCAGCAGGAGGGAGGGACAGGGTGGCTACGAGCAGTACTTC	CASRREGQGGYEQYF
TRBV10-3	TRBD2	TRBJ2-2	few	17	TGTGCCATCAGGAGGACTAGCGGATACAAGGACACCGGGGAGCTGTTTTTT	CAIRRTSGYKDTGELFF
TRBV6-1	-	TRBJ2-3	-	15	TGTGCCAGCAGTATAGACACTTCTGGGACAGATACGCAGTATTTT	CASSIDTSGTDTQYF
TRBV7-8	-	TRBJ1-1	few	14	TGTGCCAGCAGCTTAACCGACACATTGGGTACAGCTTTCTTT	CASSLTDTLGTAFF
TRBV12-3/TRBV12-4	TRBD1	TRBJ2-3	-	16	TGTGCCAGCAGTCCAAACAGGGGGTTCAACACAGATACGCAGTATTTT	CASSPNRGFNTDTQYF
TRBV5-1	-	TRBJ2-2	-	15	TGCGCCAGCAGCTTCCTTAGCGGGAACACCGGGGAGCTGTTTTTT	CASSFLSGNTGELFF
TRBV4-1	-	TRBJ1-4	-	14	TGCGCCAGCAGCCAACCTGCGAACCTTGAAAAACTGTTTTTT	CASSQPANLEKLFF
TRBV30	-	TRBJ2-3	-	11	TGTGCCGGGACCCAGACAGATACGCAGTATTTT	CAGTQTDTQYF
TRBV12-3/TRBV12-4	-	TRBJ1-2	once	14	TGTGCCAGCAGTTTAGACAGCCCTAACTATGGCTACACCTTC	CASSLDSPNYGYTF
TRBV15	-	TRBJ2-5	-	14	TGTGCCACCAGCAGGACGAGGCAGGGTAATGAGCAGTACTTC	CATSRTRQGNEQYF
TRBV28	-	TRBJ2-3	-	12	TGTGCCAGCAGGCAGAACGGCCCTACGCAGTATTTT	CASRQNGPTQYF
TRBV20-1	-	TRBJ2-1	-	15	TGCAGTGCCCCGCCAGGGGCGGCCCTTTACAATGAGCAGTTCTTC	CSAPPGAALYNEQFF
TRBV3-1	-	TRBJ1-4	few	12	TGTGCCAGCAGGGGGTCCCGGGGGAAACTGTTTTTT	CASRGSRGKLFF
TRBV20-1	-	TRBJ2-5	once	15	TGCAGTGCTAAAAAGACAGGTTCGGTCGGGGAGACCCAGTACTTC	CSAKKTGSVGETQYF
TRBV27	-	TRBJ2-3	-	16	TGTGCCAGCAGTTTATCGGGGTTTACATCCACAGATACGCAGTATTTT	CASSLSGFTSTDTQYF
TRBV24-1	-	TRBJ2-7	-	13	TGTGCCACCAGTGATTTGGGGTCCCACGAGCAGTACTTC	CATSDLGSHEQYF
TRBV27	TRBD2	TRBJ2-3	-	15	TGTGCCAGCAGTTTTTGGCGGGAGTTGACAGATACGCAGTATTTT	CASSFWRELTDTQYF
TRBV7-2	-	TRBJ2-1	-	15	TGTGCCAGCAGCTTCCTGAGGGAGATGGGGAATGAGCAGTTCTTC	CASSFLREMGNEQFF
TRBV7-9	TRBD2	TRBJ2-5	-	12	TGTGCCGGCAGCGGGGACCGAGAGACCCAGTACTTC	CAGSGDRETQYF
TRBV5-1	TRBD1	TRBJ2-7	-	14	TGCGCCAGCCGGGACAGACCAAGCTCCTACGAGCAGTACTTC	CASRDRPSSYEQYF
TRBV20-1	-	TRBJ2-1	-	14	TGCAGTGCTAGGGGGACTGGAGCACACGATGAGCAGTTCTTC	CSARGTGAHDEQFF
TRBV13	TRBD1	TRBJ2-7	-	14	TGTGCCAGCAGCTCTCGGGGTACAGGGGGCGAGCAGTACTTC	CASSSRGTGGEQYF
TRBV20-1	-	TRBJ2-1	many	12	TGCAGCGCCCGAGTGGGGTACAATGAGCAGTTCTTC	CSARVGYNEQFF
TRBV6-6	-	TRBJ1-4	once	14	TGTGCCAGCAGTTACCCCTGGCTCGGTGAAAAACTGTTTTTT	CASSYPWLGEKLFF
TRBV29-1	-	TRBJ2-3	few	12	TGCAGCGCCGGGACTGTTGGGGATACGCAGTATTTT	CSAGTVGDTQYF
TRBV29-1	TRBD2	TRBJ2-3	-	15	TGCAGCGTTGAGACTAGCGGGACTAGCACAGATACGCAGTATTTT	CSVETSGTSTDTQYF
TRBV5-1	TRBD2	TRBJ2-7	few	14	TGCGCCAGCAGGACTAGCGGGATTACCTACGAGCAGTACTTC	CASRTSGITYEQYF
TRBV7-9	TRBD2	TRBJ2-1	-	14	TGTGCCAGCCGGAGTCTAGCGGGAGCCAATGGGCAGTTCTTC	CASRSLAGANGQFF
TRBV2	TRBD2	TRBJ2-5	-	15	TGTGCCAGCCGCCTGAGACTAGCGGGAGAAATTGGGCAGTACTTC	CASRLRLAGEIGQYF
TRBV5-1	TRBD2	TRBJ2-4	-	17	TGCGCCAGCACCTCATATCTAGCGGTTGGCCGTCTAAACATTCAGTACTTC	CASTSYLAVGRLNIQYF
TRBV29-1	-	TRBJ1-2	-	12	TGCAGCGCAGGGACATCCGGGAGTGGCTACACCTTC	CSAGTSGSGYTF
TRBV12-3/TRBV12-4	-	TRBJ2-6	once	17	TGTGCCAGCAGTTTAGCTTTACAGGATTCTGGGGCCAACGTCCTGACTTTC	CASSLALQDSGANVLTF
TRBV20-1	-	TRBJ2-4	-	13	TGCAGTGCTAGTTTAACAGCCGAGGGTATTCAGTACTTC	CSASLTAEGIQYF
TRBV5-1	TRBD2	TRBJ2-5	-	14	TGCGCCAGCAGCTTTGGGGGGGATGGAGAGACCCAGTACTTC	CASSFGGDGETQYF
TRBV11-1	-	TRBJ2-7	few	15	TGTGCCAGCAGCTTAGCGTTTAAGACAGCCTACGAGCAGTACTTC	CASSLAFKTAYEQYF
TRBV20-1	TRBD1	TRBJ2-4	-	17	TGCAGTGCTAGAGAGCCCCGGACAGGGGTTTCCAAAAACATTCAGTACTTC	CSAREPRTGVSKNIQYF
TRBV20-1	-	TRBJ2-5	few	15	TGCAGTGCTAGAGCCCCGAAAAGGCCCCAAGAGACCCAGTACTTC	CSARAPKRPQETQYF
TRBV6-5	TRBD1	TRBJ1-1	-	14	TGTGCCAGCAGTTACACAGACAGGGGGTCTGAAGCTTTCTTT	CASSYTDRGSEAFF
TRBV9	TRBD2	TRBJ2-7	-	16	TGTGCCAGCAGCGTGCATAGCGGGAGCTCCTACAATGAGCAGTACTTC	CASSVHSGSSYNEQYF
TRBV15	TRBD1	TRBJ1-2	-	13	TGTGCCACCAGCAGGGGACAGGGAGAAGGCTACACCTTC	CATSRGQGEGYTF
TRBV15	-	TRBJ2-7	-	16	TGTGCCACCAGCAGAGTTGGCCCAGGGGCGGCCTACGAGCAGTACTTC	CATSRVGPGAAYEQYF
TRBV28	TRBD2	TRBJ2-7	-	17	TGTGCCAGCAGTTTTAAGACTAGCCCACCGAATTCCTACGAGCAGTACTTC	CASSFKTSPPNSYEQYF
TRBV7-9	TRBD2	TRBJ2-1	many	22	TGTGCCAGCAGCCCATACCAACTTCCGGGACTAGCGGGAGTCCTGTCATACAATGAGCAGTTCTTC	CASSPYQLPGLAGVLSYNEQFF
TRBV20-1	TRBD2	TRBJ2-5	-	16	TGCAGTGCTACACTCCCCGGGACTAGCGGGAGGGGTGAGCAGTACTTC	CSATLPGTSGRGEQYF
TRBV20-1	-	TRBJ2-5	-	13	TGCAGTGCTAGAGAGGTGTATAAAGAGACCCAGTACTTC	CSAREVYKETQYF
TRBV29-1	TRBD1	TRBJ2-1	few	18	TGCAGCGTTGAAGGGGGGACAGGGGCGACTTTCTCCTACAATGAGCAGTTCTTC	CSVEGGTGATFSYNEQFF
TRBV28	-	TRBJ1-2	few	12	TGTGCCTGCGGTGGGGGAAACTATGGCTACACCTTC	CACGGGNYGYTF
TRBV6-6	-	TRBJ1-1	few	15	TGTGCCAGCAGTCCCCAGGGAGGGAGGGACACTGAAGCTTTCTTT	CASSPQGGRDTEAFF
TRBV20-1	TRBD1	TRBJ1-6	-	12	TGCAGTGCGGGGGACAGCGGATCACCCCTCCACTTT	CSAGDSGSPLHF
TRBV4-2	-	TRBJ2-1	few	18	TGTGCCAGCAGCCCCAACCCGGGAGCTTGGGCGGAGCTCAATGAGCAGTTCTTC	CASSPNPGAWAELNEQFF
TRBV7-6	-	TRBJ2-7	-	17	TGTGCCAGCAGCTTAATAATAGGAGACAACTCCTACAATGAGCAGTACTTC	CASSLIIGDNSYNEQYF
TRBV25-1	TRBD1	TRBJ1-4	once	15	TGTGCCAGCAGTGATTGGGACAGGGGTCGGGAAAAACTGTTTTTT	CASSDWDRGREKLFF
TRBV27	-	TRBJ1-6	-	15	TGTGCCAGCAAGAGTAGGGGCAGAAATAATTCACCCCTCCACTTT	CASKSRGRNNSPLHF
TRBV29-1	-	TRBJ2-7	-	11	TGCAGCGTTGCAGGGGGACTCGAGCAGTACTTC	CSVAGGLEQYF
TRBV20-1	TRBD1	TRBJ1-5	-	13	TGCAGTGCTAGAAGGACAGGGGGTCAGCCCCAGCATTTT	CSARRTGGQPQHF
TRBV20-1	TRBD2	TRBJ2-7	-	14	TGCAGTGCTAGAAAGAGCGGGAGGGTCGTCGAGCAGTACTTC	CSARKSGRVVEQYF